Listed here are 18 T cell receptor beta chains from one sample, sequenced in a study of PD-1 blockade in classical Hodgkin lymphoma. Assay: immunoSEQ multiplex PCR; the TCRdb copy retains only in-frame clones and omits some. The sample lists around 23,000 clones; around three quarters were seen once. There was relapse after autologous stem cell transplantation in every patient, and there was variation in brentuximab vedotin exposure. The source was peripheral blood mononuclear cells (PBMCs), collected before the second cycle of nivolumab. These receptors were obtained from a human donor with classical Hodgkin lymphoma.

CDR3 loop: CASSLQSSSGANVLTF. The CDR3 nucleotides read TGCGCCAGCAGCTTGCAGTCGTCCTCTGGGGCCAACGTCCTGACTTTC. The chain combines TRBV5-1 with TRBJ2-6; no clear D. CDR1 is SGHRS, CDR2 YFSETQ, per germline. The V end was cut by 1 base, the J end by 0 bases, with 8 bases between. CDR3 length: 16 residues.

CDR3 coding DNA: TGTGCCAGCAGTTTATCCCCGATACGACTAGCGGGAGGGAACAATGAGCAGTTCTTC. Protein product: CASSLSPIRLAGGNNEQFF. This rearrangement joins TRBV27 to TRBJ2-1, with 14 positions matching TRBD2. CDR1 and CDR2 (germline): MNHEY, SMNVEV (reference sequence). The V segment lost 0 bases and the J segment 5 bases; nucleotides outside the gene matches: 9. The CDR3 consists of 19 residues.

The chain employs TRBV10-3 and TRBJ1-2; D is unclear. V gave up 4 bases and J gave up 4 bases, with 7 bases separating them. The CDR3 is made up of 12 amino acids. Germline CDR1 and CDR2: ENHRY and SYGVKD. CDR3 protein: CAISAGSYGYTF. The CDR3 nucleotides are TGTGCCATCAGTGCTGGGAGCTATGGCTACACCTTC.

The chain joins TRBV20-1 to TRBJ2-5; 10 nucleotides align to TRBD1. Germline V lookup: CDR1 DFQATT, CDR2 SNEGSKA (reference sequence). This CDR3 contains 11 residues. The CDR3 region has the DNA TGCGGGGGACAGGGGAGAGAGACCCAGTACTTC. It encodes CGGQGRETQYF.

This rearrangement joins TRBV6-5 to TRBJ2-7; possible D gene TRBD1, 5 bases. The CDR3 loop spans 12 amino acids. V gave up 2 bases and J gave up 4 bases, with 6 bases separating them. Germline loops: CDR1 MNHEY, CDR2 SVGAGI. This CDR3 reads CASSYQGYEQYV. CDR3 DNA sequence: TGTGCCAGCAGTTACCAGGGATACGAGCAGTACGTC.

The chain is built from TRBV5-4 and TRBJ1-2; D not certain. The CDR3 is 13 residues long. V dropped 2 bases and J dropped 4 bases, with 9 bases sitting between them. CDR1 is SGHNT, CDR2 YYREEE, per germline (reference sequence). The CDR3 protein is CASSFPDVYGYTF. The CDR3 region has the DNA TGTGCCAGCAGCTTCCCGGACGTCTATGGCTACACCTTC.

The chain has TRBV27 and TRBJ2-1, with 11 bases lining up with TRBD2. The CDR3 loop spans 14 amino acids. V was clipped by 5 bases and J by 10 bases; unmatched bases: 7. Germline CDR1 reads MNHEY; CDR2 reads SMNVEV (reference sequence). The CDR3 region is CASSLTSGSKEQFF. The CDR3 coding sequence is TGTGCCAGCAGTCTCACTAGCGGGAGTAAGGAGCAGTTCTTC.

The chain carries TRBV7-9 and TRBJ2-5; 8 positions agree with TRBD1. Trimming took 4 bases from V and 1 from J; bases not matched to a gene: 8. The CDR3 contains 16 residues. The V gene's germline CDR1 is SEHNR and CDR2 FQNEAQ (reference sequence). The CDR3 protein is CASSWSPGQGQETQYF. The DNA for the CDR3 is TGTGCCAGCAGCTGGTCCCCCGGACAGGGCCAAGAGACCCAGTACTTC.

The CDR3 DNA follows: TGTGCCACCTTGTCGAGGAGCTCCTACGAGCAGTACTTC. Translation: CATLSRSSYEQYF. The rearrangement joins TRBV10-3 to TRBJ2-7; D not resolved. The V end lost 10 bases, the J end lost 0 bases, and 13 bases lay between the germline ends. Per germline, CDR1 ENHRY and CDR2 SYGVKD. The CDR3 has 13 residues.

The V and J genes are TRBV5-1 and TRBJ1-4; D is possibly TRBD1 (5 bases). Germline loops: CDR1 SGHRS, CDR2 YFSETQ. The CDR3 spans 15 residues. Trimming left V 0 bases short and J 7 bases short, with 13 bases between. The CDR3 sequence: CASSLVGAAGEKLFF. DNA for the CDR3: TGCGCCAGCAGCTTGGTTGGGGCGGCAGGTGAAAAACTGTTTTTT.

The chain's CDR3 is CASSVGGPNTEAFF. CDR3 DNA sequence: TGTGCCAGCAGTGTGGGCGGCCCGAACACTGAAGCTTTCTTT. The chain uses TRBV6-1 and TRBJ1-1; no definite D call. V lost 4 bases and J 1 base, leaving 10 bases between the germline ends. CDR3 size: 14 residues. CDR1 is MNHNS, CDR2 SASEGT, per germline.

This chain uses TRBV5-4 with TRBJ1-5; TRBD1 matches at 8 bases. The germline V gene encodes CDR1 SGHNT and CDR2 YYREEE (reference sequence). There are 13 residues in the CDR3. V lost 2 bases to trimming and J lost 8 bases; unmatched junction nucleotides: 3. The CDR3 region is CASSLGQGEPQHF. In DNA, the CDR3 is TGTGCCAGCAGCTTAGGACAGGGCGAGCCCCAGCATTTT.

V is TRBV28 and J is TRBJ1-2, with D possibly TRBD1 on 5 matching bases. Germline CDR1 and CDR2: MDHEN and SYDVKM. Trimming removed 5 bases from V and 3 bases from J, with 16 bases in between. This CDR3 has 15 amino acids. The CDR3 DNA is TGTGCCAGCAGTCGCATCCAGGGATCTGACTATGGCTACACCTTC. This encodes CASSRIQGSDYGYTF.

CDR3 DNA: TGTGCCAGCAGCGCGGACGGTAACTATGGCTACACCTTC. It specifies CASSADGNYGYTF. The rearrangement joins TRBV7-2 to TRBJ1-2, with unresolved D. The CDR3 loop spans 13 amino acids. Germline V gives CDR1 SGHTA, CDR2 FQGNSA. V was cut by 5 bases and J by 1 base, with 8 bases left in between.

This chain uses TRBV30 with TRBJ1-5, with D uncertain. V was trimmed by 2 bases and J by 3 bases, leaving 8 bases between them. The CDR3 loop spans 13 amino acids. Germline V gene data show CDR1 as GTSNPN and CDR2 as SVGIG (reference sequence). The CDR3 is CAWSNSVNQPQHF. Here the CDR3 DNA reads TGTGCCTGGAGTAACTCAGTCAATCAGCCCCAGCATTTT. The variable domain in full, completed from reference TRBV30 and TRBJ1-5, reads SQTIHQWPATLVQPVGSPLSLECTVEGTSNPNLYWYRQAAGRGLQLLFYSVGIGQISSEVPQNLSASRPQDRQFILSSKKLLLSDSGFYLCAWSNSVNQPQHFGDGTRLSIL.

The chain carries TRBV6-1 and TRBJ1-5; D is uncertain. The germline V and J ends were trimmed by 1 base and 0 bases, with 10 bases remaining between them. Looked up from germline, CDR1 is MNHNS and CDR2 is SASEGT. This CDR3 spans 16 amino acids. In nucleotides, the CDR3 is TGTGCCAGCAGTGAAGAAAAGATTTATAGCAATCAGCCCCAGCATTTT. Its protein product is CASSEEKIYSNQPQHF.

This chain uses TRBV5-1 with TRBJ2-5, with D perhaps matching TRBD1 (6 bases). Germline loops: CDR1 SGHRS, CDR2 YFSETQ. This CDR3 has 14 residues. V shed 0 bases and J shed 3 bases, with 9 bases lying between them. CDR3 region: CASSLGNREETQYF. The CDR3 nucleotides are TGCGCCAGCAGCTTGGGGAACAGGGAAGAGACCCAGTACTTC.

The chain employs TRBV5-6 and TRBJ2-7; D perhaps matches TRBD1 (6 bases). Trimming removed 1 base at V and 3 bases at J, with 26 bases between. The CDR3 loop spans 19 amino acids. Germline CDR1 and CDR2: SGHDT and YYEEEE. The DNA of the CDR3 is TGTGCCAGCAGCTTGAGCAGGGGTATTTGGATAGATAAAAACTACGAGCAGTACTTC. Translation: CASSLSRGIWIDKNYEQYF.